A single sample gave rise to the 13 T cell receptor beta chains below, sequenced in a study of response to subunit inactivated influenza vaccine. TCRdb ran MiXCR on the RT-PCR reads and lists one entry per CDR3 protein. Of under 950,000 distinct CDR3 sequences in the sample, around 20% were seen once. The sample here was PBMCs from blood, taken more than 4 days after vaccination. All receptors derive from a man aged 45 to 65 who received an inactivated influenza vaccine.

The J gene is TRBJ2-5, the V gene TRBV7-6; D might be TRBD1 or TRBD2, each matching 6 bases. V lost 2 bases and J lost 5, with 15 bases in between. The CDR3 runs 15 residues. CDR1 and CDR2 (germline): SGHVS, FNYEAQ. This chain's CDR3 is CASSLFDGGFETQYF. The CDR3 region has the DNA TGTGCCAGCAGCTTATTTGACGGGGGCTTCGAGACCCAGTACTTC.

This clonotype showed up just a few times. J is TRBJ2-7 and V is TRBV4-3; the D gene is possibly TRBD2 (5 bases). Germline loops: CDR1 LGHNA, CDR2 YSLEER. V was trimmed by 4 bases and J by 2 bases, leaving 15 bases between them. This CDR3 has 15 residues. The CDR3 coding sequence is TGCGCCAGCAGCCCCCAGACGGGGATAGCCTACGAGCAGTACTTC. It translates to CASSPQTGIAYEQYF.

This clonotype was picked up many times. The chain combines TRBV7-2 with TRBJ2-5; weak D call: TRBD2 (5 bases). This CDR3 has 13 residues. Trimming pared 5 bases from V and 2 bases from J, leaving 9 bases between. CDR1 SGHTA and CDR2 FQGNSA come from the germline V gene. DNA of the CDR3: TGTGCCAGCAGCCGGGATTTACAAGAGACCCAGTACTTC. Translating gives CASSRDLQETQYF.

This clonotype was detected many times. The genes are TRBV24-1 and TRBJ2-7; D is possibly TRBD1 or TRBD2 (5 bases each). The CDR3 covers 15 residues. The V and J ends lost 5 bases and 0 bases respectively, with 13 bases between them. CDR1 KGHDR and CDR2 SFDVKD come from the germline V gene. The CDR3 DNA sequence: TGTGCCACCAGTGTGGGGGATCCAAGCTCCTACGAGCAGTACTTC. This encodes CATSVGDPSSYEQYF.

This clonotype was picked up a small number of times. This chain links TRBV7-8 with TRBJ2-5, with 12 bases lining up with TRBD1. CDR1 is SGHVS and CDR2 is FQNEAQ in the germline V gene. The CDR3 runs 16 residues. J gave up 7 bases and V 5 bases, and 11 bases lay outside the gene matches. The CDR3 reads CASSIYGTGGSGTQYF. DNA of the CDR3: TGTGCCAGCAGCATTTACGGGACAGGGGGCTCGGGGACCCAGTACTTC.

In its sample, this clonotype was seen many times. This chain joins TRBV6-5 and TRBJ1-1; D might be TRBD1 (5 bases). The CDR3 consists of 13 residues. Germline V gene lookup returns CDR1 MNHEY and CDR2 SVGAGI. V lost 2 bases to trimming and J lost 1 base, with 5 bases between them. CDR3 region: CASSYGQNTEAFF. The CDR3 DNA is TGTGCCAGCAGTTACGGACAGAACACTGAAGCTTTCTTT.

This clonotype was detected many times. V gene TRBV24-1 combines with J gene TRBJ2-7; TRBD2 matches at 7 bases. V was clipped by 5 bases and J by 7 bases; unmatched bases: 1. In germline, CDR1 is KGHDR, CDR2 SFDVKD. CDR3 length equals 11 residues. DNA of the CDR3: TGTGCCACCAGTGGGGGGGGAGAGCAGTACTTC. Encoded protein: CATSGGGEQYF.

V and J are TRBV4-1 and TRBJ2-7; D is perhaps TRBD1 (6 bases). The germline V and J ends were trimmed by 3 bases and 2 bases, with 14 bases remaining between them. The CDR3 length is 15 residues. Germline CDR1 and CDR2: MGHRA and YSYEKL. CDR3 amino acids: CASSHIIQGTYEQYF. The CDR3 DNA is TGCGCCAGCAGCCACATTATACAGGGAACCTACGAGCAGTACTTC.

In this sample, this clonotype turned up a few times. The chain carries TRBV6-2 or TRBV6-3 and TRBJ2-7, with no clear D. The CDR3 loop spans 13 amino acids. The ends were cut back, 4 bases at V and 3 bases at J, with 10 bases in the middle. CDR1 is MNHEY, CDR2 SVGEGT, per germline. The CDR3 DNA follows: TGTGCCAGCAGTTTAATAGGGCACTACGAGCAGTACTTC. Amino acid sequence: CASSLIGHYEQYF.

This clonotype was observed a handful of times. The chain combines TRBV10-3 with TRBJ2-3; 8 positions match TRBD2. Germline CDR1 is ENHRY and CDR2 is SYGVKD. With 11 bases clipped from V and 6 bases from J, the junction kept 10 bases outside the gene matches. This CDR3 has 13 amino acids. CDR3 in amino acids: CASGGERGDTQYF. The CDR3 coding sequence is TGTGCCTCCGGGGGGGAGAGAGGGGATACGCAGTATTTT.

This sequence joins TRBV5-3 and TRBJ2-2; unclear D gene. TRBV5-3 is an ORF, and what it does is uncertain. The V end lost 8 bases, the J end lost 2 bases, and 13 bases lay between the germline ends. The CDR3 is made up of 14 amino acids. The CDR3 here is CARGPRLNTGELFF. The CDR3 nucleotides are TGTGCCAGGGGCCCTAGGCTCAACACCGGGGAGCTGTTTTTT.

This clonotype has a handful of counts. The V and J genes are TRBV12-3 or TRBV12-4 and TRBJ2-7, with D unclear. The CDR3 is 15 residues long. The V end was cut by 6 bases, the J end by 4 bases, with 19 bases between. CDR3 protein: CASRPGRRSPYEQYF. In nucleotides, the CDR3 is TGTGCCAGCAGACCAGGACGCAGGAGCCCATACGAGCAGTACTTC.

In its sample, this clonotype was seen a few times. V gene TRBV20-1 combines with J gene TRBJ2-1, with 8 positions matching TRBD2. Germline CDR1 and CDR2: DFQATT and SNEGSKA (reference sequence). Trimming removed 1 base from V and 9 bases from J; junction bases left unmatched: 5. CDR3 length equals 13 residues. The CDR3 sequence: CSARGFSGGEQFF. Written as DNA, the CDR3 is TGCAGTGCTAGAGGTTTCAGCGGGGGTGAGCAGTTCTTC.